This entry lists 32 T cell receptor beta chains sequenced from one sample in a study of metastatic and nonmetastatic thyroid tumors. TCRdb recomputed clones from the PCR reads via MiXCR. Of about 24,000 clones listed, roughly 20% are singletons. Thyroid surgery took place with no prior treatment in any patient. Material: blood. These receptors all come from a male donor with papillary thyroid cancer or a benign thyroid nodule (not recorded which). Some clones in this sample may be carry-over from other donors' samples.

This clone was seen many times. One end of the junction fails to match germline, which may point to a read error. The chain carries TRBV3-1 and TRBJ2-7; D is undetermined. In germline, CDR1 is LGHDT, CDR2 YNNKEL (reference sequence). This CDR3 spans 11 amino acids. This chain's CDR3 is CASSQDRTVRF. DNA of the CDR3: TGTGCCAGCAGCCAAGATCGAACGGTTCGCTTC.

The sample holds many counts of this clone. This chain links TRBV20-1 with TRBJ2-1; 8 bases are a match to TRBD2. The ends lost 5 bases at V and 1 base at J; junction bases unmatched: 13. CDR3 length equals 17 residues. Germline CDR1 and CDR2: DFQATT and SNEGSKA (reference sequence). CDR3 protein: CSALPPTGTRSYNEQFF. The CDR3 DNA reads as TGCAGTGCTCTTCCACCAACCGGGACTAGATCCTACAATGAGCAGTTCTTC.

This clone was counted many times. The rearrangement uses TRBV5-1 and TRBJ2-5; D may be TRBD1 or TRBD2 (5 bases each). This CDR3 is built from 13 residues. Between the trimmed V and J ends, which lost 2 bases and 4 bases, there was a span of 9 bases. Germline CDR1 is SGHRS and CDR2 is YFSETQ. DNA for the CDR3: TGCGCCAGCAGCTTTTATGGGGGAGAGACCCAGTACTTC. Protein: CASSFYGGETQYF.

This clone was detected many times. V is TRBV30 and J is TRBJ2-5, with D possibly TRBD2 on 5 matching bases. CDR3 length: 19 amino acids. V gave up 3 bases and J gave up 2 bases, with 28 bases separating them. Germline V gene data show CDR1 as GTSNPN and CDR2 as SVGIG (reference sequence). The CDR3 DNA reads as TGTGCCTGGAGCGCCGATGTACCCCACCCACAAGACTATCAAGAGACCCAGTACTTC. Translating gives CAWSADVPHPQDYQETQYF. Full variable domain (remainder filled in from reference TRBV30 and TRBJ2-5): SQTIHQWPATLVQPVGSPLSLECTVEGTSNPNLYWYRQAAGRGLQLLFYSVGIGQISSEVPQNLSASRPQDRQFILSSKKLLLSDSGFYLCAWSADVPHPQDYQETQYFGPGTRLLVL.

This clone was picked up a small number of times. V is TRBV5-1 and J is TRBJ2-1; TRBD2 aligns across 8 bases. CDR1 and CDR2 from the germline V gene are SGHRS and YFSETQ. The V segment lost 4 bases and the J segment 7 bases; nucleotides outside the gene matches: 13. The CDR3 totals 16 residues. The CDR3 region has the DNA TGCGCCAGCAGCCCATCGGGACTAGGTTTGGGTAATGAGCAGTTCTTC. Protein sequence: CASSPSGLGLGNEQFF. The variable domain in full, completed from reference TRBV5-1 and TRBJ2-1, reads KAGVTQTPRYLIKTRGQQVTLSCSPISGHRSVSWYQQTPGQGLQFLFEYFSETQRNKGNFPGRFSGRQFSNSRSEMNVSTLELGDSALYLCASSPSGLGLGNEQFFGPGTRLTVL.

For this clone: An end of the junction does not agree with germline; a read error may underlie this. The gene calls are TRBV20-1 and TRBJ1-5; D call uncertain. The CDR3 is 16 amino acids. Looked up from germline, CDR1 is DFQATT and CDR2 is SNEGSKA (reference sequence). CDR3: CSASLPETYRNQPQHF. CDR3 nucleotide sequence: TGCAGTGCATCCCTTCCGGAGACATATAGAAATCAGCCCCAACATTTT.

The genes are TRBV30 and TRBJ1-4; D remains unclear. The V gene's germline CDR1 is GTSNPN and CDR2 SVGIG (reference sequence). The CDR3 runs to 12 residues. V was shortened by 2 bases and J by 8 bases, with 9 bases between the two germline ends. The CDR3 spells CAWSSIGEKLFF. CDR3 DNA: TGTGCCTGGAGTTCGATCGGAGAAAAACTGTTTTTT.

This clone was seen just once. The rearrangement joins TRBV7-2 to TRBJ2-7, with D possibly being TRBD1 or TRBD2 (6 bases each). The germline V gene has CDR1 SGHTA and CDR2 FQGNSA. The V gene lost 7 bases and the J gene lost 3 bases, with 16 bases spanning the gap. The CDR3 is 14 residues long. CDR3 in amino acids: CASKTSGANYEQYF. CDR3 bases: TGTGCCAGCAAAACCTCGGGGGCCAACTACGAGCAGTACTTC.

The genes are TRBV20-1 and TRBJ1-2; D might be TRBD1 (5 bases). Germline lookup yields CDR1 DFQATT and CDR2 SNEGSKA (reference sequence). The V end was cut by 2 bases, the J end by 8 bases, with 15 bases between. The CDR3 sequence is 13 residues long. The CDR3 is CSARLAGDGGYTF. The CDR3 coding sequence is TGCAGTGCTAGATTAGCGGGGGACGGAGGCTACACCTTC.

This clone is classed as medium-sized (0.01 to 0.1%). The V gene is TRBV4-1, the J gene TRBJ1-6, with 9 bases fitting TRBD1. Germline lookup yields CDR1 MGHRA and CDR2 YSYEKL. This CDR3 has 16 amino acids. V lost 2 bases to trimming and J lost 7 bases; unmatched junction nucleotides: 6. The CDR3 coding sequence is TGCGCCAGCAGCCAACGCCCCGGACAGGGGAATTCACCCCTCCACTTT. Translating it yields CASSQRPGQGNSPLHF.

J is TRBJ1-1 and V is TRBV6-4; no definite D call. The CDR3 has 13 amino acids. Germline lookup yields CDR1 MRHNA and CDR2 SNTAGT. Trimming cost V 5 bases and J 1 base, with 8 bases left between them. CDR3 nucleotides: TGTGCCAGCAGTACCGTGTCGAACACTGAAGCTTTCTTT. This encodes CASSTVSNTEAFF.

The chain employs TRBV20-1 and TRBJ1-1; 10 bases map to TRBD1. Germline CDR1 reads DFQATT; CDR2 reads SNEGSKA (reference sequence). Losses at the gene ends were 5 bases for V and 4 bases for J; bases not matched to a gene: 10. The CDR3 is made up of 15 amino acids. The CDR3 region is CSAQPDRGLGTEAFF. The DNA for the CDR3 is TGCAGTGCTCAACCTGACAGGGGGCTGGGCACTGAAGCTTTCTTT.

This clone is medium-sized (0.01 to 0.1%). The J gene is TRBJ2-1, the V gene TRBV11-2; D may be TRBD2 (5 bases). CDR1 and CDR2 from the germline V gene are SGHAT and FQNNGV. This CDR3 is 14 amino acids long. The V end was cut by 2 bases, the J end by 3 bases, with 8 bases between. This CDR3 is CASSLMGDYNEQFF. CDR3 in DNA: TGTGCCAGCAGCTTAATGGGAGACTACAATGAGCAGTTCTTC.

At least ten counts were recorded for this clone. This chain joins TRBV10-3 and TRBJ1-2; perhaps TRBD1 as D (5 bases). Per the germline V gene, CDR1 is ENHRY and CDR2 is SYGVKD. With 11 bases removed from V and 6 bases from J, the gap between germline ends came to 16 bases. The CDR3 extends over 12 amino acids. In DNA form, the CDR3 reads TGTGCCTCCCGGACGGGGGACGATGGCTACACCTTC. This gives the protein CASRTGDDGYTF.

This clone was seen many times. The chain uses TRBV11-1 and TRBJ2-7; tentatively, D is TRBD2 (6 bases). The CDR3 has 17 residues. Germline V CDR1 and CDR2: SGHAT, FQDESV (reference sequence). With 5 bases removed from V and 2 bases from J, the gap between germline ends came to 22 bases. The CDR3: CASSGPPGAGRAYEQYF. In nucleotides, the CDR3 is TGTGCCAGCAGCGGACCCCCGGGAGCCGGAAGGGCCTACGAGCAGTACTTC.

Ten or more counts support this clone. This clone may be a read error of a much larger clone one base away. Other nucleotide sequences from this sample produce the same CDR3. The V call is TRBV6-1, the J call TRBJ1-5; possibly TRBD1 for D (6 bases). This CDR3 contains 16 residues. V dropped 6 bases and J dropped 3 bases, with 18 bases sitting between them. CDR1 and CDR2 (germline): MNHNS, SASEGT. CDR3 DNA: TGTGCCAGCAGCGACATGTCAGGGGATTACAATCAGCCCCAGCATTTT. This translates into CASSDMSGDYNQPQHF.

This clone was seen at least ten times. V usage is TRBV6-2 or TRBV6-3 and J usage is TRBJ2-2, with TRBD2 matching 10 bases. The germline V gene has CDR1 MNHEY and CDR2 SVGEGT. Trimming cost V 5 bases and J 4 bases; bases outside gene matches: 1. The CDR3 covers 14 residues. CDR3 nucleotide sequence: TGTGCCAGCAGTAGCGGGAGGGCCACCGGGGAGCTGTTTTTT. The encoded protein is CASSSGRATGELFF.

This clone was counted at least ten times. The CDR3 nucleotides read TGTGCCAGTTCAGCTATTGGCTATGGCTACACCTTC. Its protein is CASSAIGYGYTF. The chain uses TRBV19 and TRBJ1-2; no definite D call. With 8 bases removed from V and 4 bases from J, the gap between germline ends came to 11 bases. The CDR3 contains 12 residues. Looked up from germline, CDR1 is LNHDA and CDR2 is SQIVND (reference sequence).

V and J are TRBV5-8 and TRBJ2-5, with D perhaps TRBD2 (5 bases). The V gene's germline CDR1 is SGHTS and CDR2 YDEGEE. V was pared by 7 bases and J by 5 bases, with 15 bases between. The CDR3 is made up of 13 amino acids. CDR3 residues: CASSRQRWETQYF. The CDR3 nucleotides are TGTGCCAGCTCGCGGCAGCGGTGGGAGACCCAGTACTTC.

This clone is medium-sized by share. The gene calls are TRBV6-5 and TRBJ2-5, with D tentatively TRBD2 (5 bases). The CDR3 runs to 13 residues. Germline V gives CDR1 MNHEY, CDR2 SVGAGI. Trimming pared 0 bases from V and 3 bases from J, leaving 5 bases between. The CDR3 reads CASSYSGEETQYF. In nucleotides, the CDR3 is TGTGCCAGCAGTTACTCGGGAGAAGAGACCCAGTACTTC.

This chain connects TRBV4-2 to TRBJ2-7, with TRBD1 matching over 8 bases. V was clipped by 3 bases and J by 2 bases; unmatched bases: 6. CDR3 size: 15 residues. Germline loops: CDR1 LGHNA, CDR2 YNFKEQ. CDR3: CASSQERTGTYEQYF. The CDR3 DNA follows: TGTGCCAGCAGCCAGGAAAGGACAGGGACCTACGAGCAGTACTTC.

This clone occurred a few times. The gene calls are TRBV2 and TRBJ1-2; no definite D call. Germline V gives CDR1 SNHLY, CDR2 FYNNEI. CDR3 length: 11 residues. With 3 bases removed from V and 6 bases from J, the gap between germline ends came to 5 bases. The CDR3 is CASSEGDGYTF. The CDR3 DNA is TGTGCCAGCAGTGAGGGAGATGGCTACACCTTC.

This clone has at least ten counts. This chain uses TRBV20-1 with TRBJ2-3, with a possible D match to TRBD2 (6 bases). V lost 7 bases, J lost 3 bases, and 8 bases lay in between. This CDR3 is 11 amino acids long. In germline, CDR1 is DFQATT, CDR2 SNEGSKA (reference sequence). The CDR3 nucleotides are TGCAGTGGAAGCGGGACAGATACGCAGTATTTT. Its translation: CSGSGTDTQYF.

This chain joins TRBV5-1 and TRBJ1-1; D is perhaps TRBD1 (5 bases). The CDR3 runs to 13 residues. The V gene's germline CDR1 is SGHRS and CDR2 YFSETQ. The V end was cut by 1 base, the J end by 3 bases, with 7 bases between. CDR3: CASSLTGHTEAFF. The CDR3 DNA sequence: TGCGCCAGCAGCTTGACGGGGCACACTGAAGCTTTCTTT.

This clone was recorded many times. The chain joins TRBV2 to TRBJ2-3; TRBD2 aligns across 10 bases. J was trimmed by 8 bases and V by 2 bases; bases with no gene match: 13. Germline V gene data show CDR1 as SNHLY and CDR2 as FYNNEI. This CDR3 region has 17 residues. CDR3 in amino acids: CASSESASGRGSGTQYF. CDR3 sequence (DNA): TGTGCCAGCAGTGAATCAGCTAGCGGGAGAGGCTCTGGTACGCAGTATTTT.

This clone was counted many times. V and J are TRBV28 and TRBJ2-6, with 10 bases identical to TRBD1. Germline trimming cut 6 bases from V and 4 bases from J; bases unmatched to any gene: 12. The V gene's germline CDR1 is MDHEN and CDR2 SYDVKM. The CDR3 extends over 18 amino acids. The CDR3 DNA reads as TGTGCCAGCAGCCCCTCCGGGACAGGGGCCCGGGGGGCCAACGTCCTGACTTTC. Protein sequence: CASSPSGTGARGANVLTF.

In its sample, this clone was seen many times. The chain uses TRBV28 and TRBJ2-1, with 7 bases aligning to TRBD1. V dropped 3 bases and J dropped 5; count of bases not matched to a gene: 13. Germline loops: CDR1 MDHEN, CDR2 SYDVKM. This CDR3 comprises 17 residues. CDR3 DNA: TGTGCCAGCAGTTTGACACCCCGGACAGGTAGAAACAATGAGCAGTTCTTC. This encodes CASSLTPRTGRNNEQFF. The full variable domain, in which reference TRBV28 and TRBJ2-1 provide the parts outside the CDR3, is DVKVTQSSRYLVKRTGEKVFLECVQDMDHENMFWYRQDPGLGLRLIYFSYDVKMKEKGDIPEGYSVSREKKERFSLILESASTNQTSMYLCASSLTPRTGRNNEQFFGPGTRLTVL.

In its sample, this clone was seen many times. V gene TRBV24-1 combines with J gene TRBJ2-3; the D is unclear. V was cut by 0 bases and J by 1 base, with 10 bases left in between. This CDR3 has 16 amino acids. From germline, CDR1 is KGHDR and CDR2 SFDVKD. In DNA form, the CDR3 reads TGTGCCACCAGTGATTTGCTGTTCGGCGGCACAGATACGCAGTATTTT. Translating it yields CATSDLLFGGTDTQYF.

This clone was seen many times. The V call is TRBV10-3, the J call TRBJ2-1; 7 nucleotides agree with TRBD2. With V trimmed by 7 bases and J by 8 bases, 8 bases remained unmatched. Germline assignment: CDR1 ENHRY and CDR2 SYGVKD. The CDR3 extends over 13 amino acids. This CDR3 reads CAINRLARDEQFF. The CDR3 coding sequence is TGTGCCATCAACCGACTAGCCCGGGATGAGCAGTTCTTC.

This clone was counted many times. Being one base from a much bigger clone, this may be a read error. This sample includes further DNA sequences coding for the same CDR3. The J gene is TRBJ1-6, the V gene TRBV6-5, with D maybe TRBD1 (5 bases). Trimming cost V 0 bases and J 9 bases, with 12 bases left between them. The CDR3 totals 15 residues. Germline V gives CDR1 MNHEY, CDR2 SVGAGI. The CDR3 reads CASSYSGLGGSPLHF. The CDR3 bases are TGTGCCAGCAGTTACTCAGGATTGGGGGGTTCACCCCTCCACTTT.

The table lists this clone with many counts. The chain uses TRBV6-2 or TRBV6-3 and TRBJ2-1; a weak D match, TRBD1 (6 bases). CDR3 length: 13 residues. CDR1 and CDR2 (germline): MNHEY, SVGEGT. V was trimmed by 5 bases and J by 8 bases, leaving 13 bases between them. The CDR3 loop reads CASSMGARYEQFF. CDR3 DNA: TGTGCCAGCAGTATGGGGGCGCGGTATGAGCAGTTCTTC.

This clone is medium-sized (0.01 to 0.1%) within its sample. This sequence joins TRBV19 and TRBJ1-2; no firm D call. The CDR3 runs to 11 residues. The germline gives CDR1 LNHDA, CDR2 SQIVND (reference sequence). The V gene lost 3 bases and the J gene lost 6 bases, with 5 bases spanning the gap. The CDR3 protein is CASSIWDGYTF. The CDR3 DNA follows: TGTGCCAGTAGTATCTGGGATGGCTACACCTTC.